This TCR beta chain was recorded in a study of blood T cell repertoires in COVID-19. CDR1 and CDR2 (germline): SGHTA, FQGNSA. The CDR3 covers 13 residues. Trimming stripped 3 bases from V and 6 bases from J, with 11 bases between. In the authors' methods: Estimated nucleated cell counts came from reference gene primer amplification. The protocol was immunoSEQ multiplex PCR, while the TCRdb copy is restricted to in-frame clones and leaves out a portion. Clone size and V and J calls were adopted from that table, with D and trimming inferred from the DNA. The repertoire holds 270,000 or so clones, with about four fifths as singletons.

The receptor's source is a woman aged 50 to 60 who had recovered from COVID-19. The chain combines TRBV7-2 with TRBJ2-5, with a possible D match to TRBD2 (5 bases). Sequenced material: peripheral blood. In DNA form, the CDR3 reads TGTGCCAGCAGCTTCGAGCGGATGAAGACCCAGTACTTC. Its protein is CASSFERMKTQYF.